One T cell receptor (beta chain) is described in this entry. Once RNA had been extracted, it was reverse transcribed into cDNA to act as the sequencing template. This table comes from immunoSEQ multiplex PCR, and its TCRdb copy is limited to in-frame clones, with some not included. The data show some 180,000 clones, 53% seen once. Noted treatment: oral pan-JAK inhibitor, 5-10 mg twice daily. Sampling of alopecia areata patients yielded lesional scalp punch biopsies as well as peripheral blood. The data were obtained in a study of CD8+ T cells in alopecia areata. This CDR3 comprises 15 residues. The germline gives CDR1 LGHNA, CDR2 YSLEER.

The sequencing used CD8+ T cells sorted from blood, collected at week 24, from a patient treated with tofacitinib. The TCR comes from a human donor with alopecia areata. The chain uses TRBV4-3 and TRBJ2-5, with D tentatively TRBD2 (5 bases). The DNA matches TRBJ2-7 better at its end, which makes the J call doubtful. This CDR3 reads CASSQDDSASYEQYF. CDR3 sequence (DNA): TGCGCCAGCAGCCAAGATGATAGCGCCTCCTACGAGCAGTACTTC.